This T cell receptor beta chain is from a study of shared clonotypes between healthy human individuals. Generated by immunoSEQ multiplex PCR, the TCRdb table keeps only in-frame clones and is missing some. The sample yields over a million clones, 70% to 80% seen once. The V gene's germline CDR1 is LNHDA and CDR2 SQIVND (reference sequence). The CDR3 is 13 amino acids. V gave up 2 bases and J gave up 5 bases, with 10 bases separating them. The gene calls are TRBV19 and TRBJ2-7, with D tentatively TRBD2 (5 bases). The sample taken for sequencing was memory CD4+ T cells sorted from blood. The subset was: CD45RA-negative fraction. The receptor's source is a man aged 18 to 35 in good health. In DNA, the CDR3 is TGTGCCAGTAGTATAAGGCGAGGGAACGAGCAGTACTTC. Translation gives CASSIRRGNEQYF.